This T cell receptor (beta chain) is from a study of blood T cells in healthy people across ages. General study findings and limits: It was the long-lived donors that had more naive CD4+ cells and higher diversity than aged donors.

A J-beta primer mix and a sample-barcoded 5' primer were used in a second PCR of roughly 7 to 12 cycles. Each cDNA molecule received a tag from a template-switch adaptor that had 12 random nucleotides. MiXCR, run by TCRdb on the 5' RACE reads, gives a single entry per CDR3 protein. The sample lists a few hundred thousand distinct CDR3 sequences; about 26% were seen once. Of note for this clonotype: Its antigen is as yet unknown.

The CDR3 runs to 13 residues. The sample was also linked to a second study, of T cells of mothers and their children. That report notes: The authors found no persistent microchimeric T cell clones.

Source material: blood. The sequence was collected from a boy between 2 and 15 years old in good health. This rearrangement joins TRBV21-1 to TRBJ2-5; TRBD1 is the table's D call and was not checked against the DNA. TRBV21-1 represents a pseudogene. The CDR3 region is CASSKHRQETQYF. The DNA for the CDR3 is TGTGCCAGCAGCAAACACAGGCAAGAGACCCAGTACTTC.